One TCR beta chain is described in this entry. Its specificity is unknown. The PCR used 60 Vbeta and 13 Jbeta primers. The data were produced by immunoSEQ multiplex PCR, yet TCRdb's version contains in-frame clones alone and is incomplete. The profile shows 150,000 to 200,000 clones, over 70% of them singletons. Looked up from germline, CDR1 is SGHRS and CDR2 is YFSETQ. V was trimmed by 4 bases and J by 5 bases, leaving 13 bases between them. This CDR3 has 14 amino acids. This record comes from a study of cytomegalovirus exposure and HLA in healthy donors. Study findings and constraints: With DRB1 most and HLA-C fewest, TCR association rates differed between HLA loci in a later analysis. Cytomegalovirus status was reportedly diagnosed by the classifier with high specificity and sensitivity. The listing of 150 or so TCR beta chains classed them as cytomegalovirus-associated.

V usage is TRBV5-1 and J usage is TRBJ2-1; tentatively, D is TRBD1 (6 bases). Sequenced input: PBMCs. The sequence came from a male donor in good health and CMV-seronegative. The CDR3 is CASSITGPNNEQFF. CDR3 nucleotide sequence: TGCGCCAGCAGCATCACAGGGCCCAACAATGAGCAGTTCTTC.